What follows are 27 T cell receptor beta chains derived from one specimen sequenced in a study of blood T cells in healthy people across ages. Primed by a sample-barcoded 5' primer and a J-beta primer mix, a second PCR proceeded for roughly 6 to 12 cycles. TCRdb independently ran MiXCR on the 5' RACE reads; one entry per CDR3 protein. The data show about 1.8 million distinct CDR3 sequences, around 50% seen once. Sequencing used blood. These receptors all stem from a woman between 40 and 55 years old in good health.

The V gene is TRBV5-1, the J gene TRBJ2-5; D ambiguous. V was cut by 1 base and J by 4 bases, with 8 bases left in between. Germline-derived CDR1 and CDR2 are SGHRS and YFSETQ. The CDR3 runs to 13 residues. Here the CDR3 reads CASSLRWRETQYF. DNA for the CDR3: TGCGCCAGCAGCTTGCGGTGGAGAGAGACCCAGTACTTC. Looking up the rest from reference TRBV5-1 and TRBJ2-5 gives the full variable domain: KAGVTQTPRYLIKTRGQQVTLSCSPISGHRSVSWYQQTPGQGLQFLFEYFSETQRNKGNFPGRFSGRQFSNSRSEMNVSTLELGDSALYLCASSLRWRETQYFGPGTRLLVL.

The chain has TRBV6-5 and TRBJ1-2; D is unresolved. The CDR3 is 13 residues long. V lost 6 bases, J lost 2 bases, and 10 bases lay in between. Germline V gene lookup returns CDR1 MNHEY and CDR2 SVGAGI. The CDR3 nucleotides are TGTGCCAGCAGCACTCAGAGGAACTATGGCTACACCTTC. Its protein is CASSTQRNYGYTF.

The CDR3 is CASSYPPVGIRKDTGELFF. In nucleotides, the CDR3 is TGTGCCAGCAGTTACCCCCCAGTCGGAATCCGAAAGGACACCGGGGAGCTGTTTTTT. The V and J genes are TRBV6-5 and TRBJ2-2; D ambiguous. V lost 2 bases and J 3 bases, leaving 22 bases between the germline ends. CDR3 length: 19 amino acids. Germline lookup yields CDR1 MNHEY and CDR2 SVGAGI.

The chain combines TRBV5-6 with TRBJ1-1; no clear D. CDR3 length: 13 amino acids. The V and J ends lost 1 base and 8 bases respectively, with 12 bases between them. In germline, CDR1 is SGHDT, CDR2 YYEEEE. CDR3 nucleotides: TGTGCCAGCAGCTTGCGCCAGTTCGGAGAAGCTTTCTTT. It yields the protein CASSLRQFGEAFF.

This clonotype was seen more than once but under ten times. The chain carries TRBV12-3 or TRBV12-4 and TRBJ2-3; D is ambiguous. V was clipped by 3 bases and J by 0 bases, with 10 bases between them. The CDR3 spans 15 residues. DNA for the CDR3: TGTGCCAGCAGTTTTGGCACCCCTAGCACAGATACGCAGTATTTT. Its protein product is CASSFGTPSTDTQYF.

This clonotype appeared a few times. The V and J genes are TRBV4-3 and TRBJ2-3; no reliable D call. The V and J ends lost 4 bases and 0 bases respectively, with 14 bases between them. This CDR3 has 16 residues. Germline CDR1 and CDR2: LGHNA and YSLEER. The CDR3 here is CASSPIFWGSTDTQYF. The DNA of the CDR3 is TGCGCCAGCAGCCCCATTTTTTGGGGTAGCACAGATACGCAGTATTTT.

The V gene is TRBV20-1, the J gene TRBJ2-3; tentative D call: TRBD2 (5 bases). Germline CDR1 reads DFQATT; CDR2 reads SNEGSKA (reference sequence). CDR3 length: 13 residues. The V end lost 7 bases, the J end lost 5 bases, and 16 bases lay between the germline ends. CDR3 nucleotides: TGCAGTGGCGTGATGCTAGGACTAGATACGCAGTATTTT. It specifies CSGVMLGLDTQYF.

This chain links TRBV7-6 with TRBJ2-1; D not certain. The germline V gene has CDR1 SGHVS and CDR2 FNYEAQ. Trimming removed 1 base from V and 0 bases from J, with 10 bases in between. The CDR3 is 16 residues long. The CDR3 here is CASSLEVTSSYNEQFF. CDR3 coding DNA: TGTGCCAGCAGCTTAGAAGTTACGAGCTCCTACAATGAGCAGTTCTTC. Using reference TRBV7-6 and TRBJ2-1 for the parts outside the CDR3, the full variable domain is GAGVSQSPRYKVTKRGQDVALRCDPISGHVSLYWYRQALGQGPEFLTYFNYEAQQDKSGLPNDRFSAERPEGSISTLTIQRTEQRDSAMYRCASSLEVTSSYNEQFFGPGTRLTVL.

The J gene is TRBJ2-3, the V gene TRBV20-1, with D possibly TRBD2 on 5 matching bases. Germline lookup yields CDR1 DFQATT and CDR2 SNEGSKA (reference sequence). Trimming took off 2 bases at V and 6 bases at J, with 9 bases between the two ends. This CDR3 spans 12 amino acids. Written as DNA, the CDR3 is TGCAGTGCTAGATATGTAGCGGATACGCAGTATTTT. This translates into CSARYVADTQYF.

This clonotype appeared a few times. The rearrangement links TRBV6-2 or TRBV6-3 to TRBJ2-4; 8 nucleotides agree with TRBD2. The V and J ends lost 1 base and 3 bases, in that order; junction bases with no gene match: 8. CDR1 is MNHEY and CDR2 is SVGEGT in the germline V gene. The CDR3 spans 17 residues. The CDR3, as DNA: TGTGCCAGCAGTTACTTTAGCGGGGAGGTCGTCAAAAACATTCAGTACTTC. Translated: CASSYFSGEVVKNIQYF.

The rearrangement joins TRBV20-1 to TRBJ2-3; D is unclear. This CDR3 is built from 15 residues. Germline lookup yields CDR1 DFQATT and CDR2 SNEGSKA (reference sequence). Between the trimmed V and J ends, which lost 2 bases and 0 bases, there was a span of 12 bases. CDR3 coding DNA: TGCAGTGCTAGAAGGTCGGGCCACAGCACAGATACGCAGTATTTT. The encoded protein is CSARRSGHSTDTQYF.

The chain has TRBV20-1 and TRBJ2-3; D not resolved. The germline gives CDR1 DFQATT, CDR2 SNEGSKA (reference sequence). Deletions cut 3 bases from V and 6 bases from J, with 19 bases between. The CDR3 runs 15 residues. The CDR3 bases are TGCAGTGCTAGGGATCTAAGAAGGGCCTCCGATACGCAGTATTTT. Its translation is CSARDLRRASDTQYF.

This clonotype appeared a few times. The V gene is TRBV15, the J gene TRBJ2-7, with 11 nucleotides matching TRBD1. The CDR3 has 15 residues. V shed 2 bases and J 5 bases; nucleotides not matched to a gene: 5. Germline CDR1 reads LNHNV; CDR2 reads YYDKDF (reference sequence). CDR3 residues: CATSRPGTGGNEQYF. Here the CDR3 DNA reads TGTGCCACCAGCAGACCCGGGACAGGGGGTAACGAGCAGTACTTC.

The chain links TRBV7-8 to TRBJ1-1; no definite D call. The CDR3 loop spans 15 amino acids. Trimming pared 10 bases from V and 0 bases from J, leaving 18 bases between. In germline, CDR1 is SGHVS, CDR2 FQNEAQ. CDR3 bases: TGTGCCACCCAGAAGGGCCCGAACATGAACACTGAAGCTTTCTTT. Its translation is CATQKGPNMNTEAFF. Looking up the rest from reference TRBV7-8 and TRBJ1-1 gives the full variable domain: GAGVSQSPRYKVAKRGQDVALRCDPISGHVSLFWYQQALGQGPEFLTYFQNEAQLDKSGLPSDRFFAERPEGSVSTLKIQRTQQEDSAVYLCATQKGPNMNTEAFFGQGTRLTVV.

J is TRBJ2-5 and V is TRBV10-3, with TRBD2 identical over 11 bases. The CDR3 is 16 amino acids. The ends lost 4 bases at V and 1 base at J; junction bases unmatched: 5. Germline-derived CDR1 and CDR2 are ENHRY and SYGVKD. Written as DNA, the CDR3 is TGTGCCATCAGTGGTAGCGGGAGGGGGTTCCAAGAGACCCAGTACTTC. This codes for CAISGSGRGFQETQYF.

This clonotype was seen at least ten times. The V and J genes are TRBV27 and TRBJ2-5; D is uncertain. V was shortened by 0 bases and J by 5 bases, with 4 bases between the two germline ends. This CDR3 region has 12 residues. Germline CDR1 and CDR2: MNHEY and SMNVEV (reference sequence). The CDR3 DNA sequence: TGTGCCAGCAGTTTATCGGGGGAGACCCAGTACTTC. It encodes CASSLSGETQYF.

This clonotype was seen more than once but under ten times. The gene calls are TRBV27 and TRBJ1-1; D unresolved. CDR3 length: 13 residues. V lost 5 bases to trimming and J lost 1 base, with 8 bases between them. Germline V gene data show CDR1 as MNHEY and CDR2 as SMNVEV (reference sequence). The CDR3 is CASSVRQNTEAFF. CDR3 DNA sequence: TGTGCCAGCAGTGTCAGGCAGAACACTGAAGCTTTCTTT.

This clonotype was counted a few times. This rearrangement joins TRBV4-1 to TRBJ2-1; 8 bases fit TRBD2. CDR3 length: 15 residues. The V gene's germline CDR1 is MGHRA and CDR2 YSYEKL. With V trimmed by 1 base and J by 6 bases, 5 bases remained unmatched. CDR3 in DNA: TGCGCCAGCAGCCAAGGACGGGGGGGCGTCAATGAGCAGTTCTTC. Residues: CASSQGRGGVNEQFF.

A few counts support this clonotype. The chain is built from TRBV28 and TRBJ2-1; D gene uncertain. The CDR3 extends over 17 amino acids. V gave up 6 bases and J gave up 0 bases, with 18 bases separating them. Per the germline V gene, CDR1 is MDHEN and CDR2 is SYDVKM. CDR3 loop: CASSPWGIPSSYNEQFF. The CDR3 region has the DNA TGTGCCAGCAGCCCCTGGGGAATACCTAGCTCCTACAATGAGCAGTTCTTC.

This clonotype was seen a single time. At one of its ends the junction is not consistent with the germline gene, which may arise from a read error. The rearrangement uses TRBV12-3 or TRBV12-4 and TRBJ1-2, with D possibly being TRBD1 (6 bases). The CDR3 is 15 amino acids. CDR3 loop: CAGSLQGRGLYGYTF. Here the CDR3 DNA reads TGTGCCGGCAGTTTACAAGGACGGGGGCTCTATGGCTACACCTTC.

This rearrangement joins TRBV24-1 to TRBJ2-5, with D possibly matching TRBD1 (7 bases). Per germline, CDR1 KGHDR and CDR2 SFDVKD. The CDR3 spans 16 residues. V gave up 5 bases and J gave up 4 bases, with 19 bases separating them. The CDR3 nucleotides read TGTGCCACCAGTGCGGGAGAGGGGGCTCGAGGAGAGACCCAGTACTTC. Its translation is CATSAGEGARGETQYF.

The J gene is TRBJ2-1, the V gene TRBV5-1, with TRBD2 as a possible D gene (6 bases). Germline-derived CDR1 and CDR2 are SGHRS and YFSETQ. This CDR3 has 18 amino acids. V lost 7 bases, J lost 9 bases, and 32 bases lay in between. The CDR3 loop reads CASAGGLGLGVVYSEQFF. The CDR3 nucleotides are TGCGCCAGCGCCGGTGGACTGGGACTTGGGGTTGTCTATAGTGAGCAGTTCTTC.

This clonotype has just a few counts. The genes are TRBV27 and TRBJ2-6; no definite D call. The CDR3 is 16 residues long. Per germline, CDR1 MNHEY and CDR2 SMNVEV (reference sequence). V lost 7 bases and J 0 bases, leaving 13 bases between the germline ends. The CDR3, as DNA: TGTGCCAGCACCGCCTGGCAGACCTCTGGGGCCAACGTCCTGACTTTC. This sequence encodes CASTAWQTSGANVLTF.

This clonotype was counted between two and nine times. The genes are TRBV2 and TRBJ2-1; 10 bases fit TRBD2. V dropped 2 bases and J dropped 7; count of bases not matched to a gene: 5. Looked up from germline, CDR1 is SNHLY and CDR2 is FYNNEI. The CDR3 covers 15 residues. CDR3 amino acids: CASSEQSGGANEQFF. The CDR3, as DNA: TGTGCCAGCAGTGAACAGAGCGGGGGGGCGAATGAGCAGTTCTTC. The whole variable domain, filled in from reference TRBV2 and TRBJ2-1, reads EPEVTQTPSHQVTQMGQEVILRCVPISNHLYFYWYRQILGQKVEFLVSFYNNEISEKSEIFDDQFSVERPDGSNFTLKIRSTKLEDSAMYFCASSEQSGGANEQFFGPGTRLTVL.

The V and J genes are TRBV4-2 and TRBJ2-4; D gene uncertain. V lost 1 base and J lost 0, with 10 bases in between. The CDR3 consists of 16 residues. Germline CDR1 and CDR2: LGHNA and YNFKEQ. CDR3: CASSQAGSLAKNIQYF. The CDR3 DNA is TGTGCCAGCAGCCAAGCGGGCAGCCTAGCCAAAAACATTCAGTACTTC.

V and J are TRBV6-1 and TRBJ2-7; 10 bases map to TRBD1. CDR1 is MNHNS and CDR2 is SASEGT in the germline V gene. CDR3 length: 15 residues. V was pared by 6 bases and J by 6 bases, with 11 bases of the junction left unmatched. The CDR3 spells CASSHLGTGETEQYF. The CDR3 DNA follows: TGTGCCAGCAGCCACCTCGGGACAGGGGAGACCGAGCAGTACTTC.

The chain's CDR3 is CSVTGTITETQYF. The CDR3 bases are TGCAGCGTTACCGGGACTATAACTGAGACCCAGTACTTC. This rearrangement joins TRBV29-1 to TRBJ2-5; 7 bases fit TRBD2. The CDR3 is 13 amino acids. V lost 5 bases to trimming and J lost 5 bases; unmatched junction nucleotides: 8. Germline CDR1 SQVTM, CDR2 ANQGSEA. The variable domain in full, completed from reference TRBV29-1 and TRBJ2-5, reads SAVISQKPSRDICQRGTSLTIQCQVDSQVTMMFWYRQQPGQSLTLIATANQGSEATYESGFVIDKFPISRPNLTFSTLTVSNMSPEDSSIYLCSVTGTITETQYFGPGTRLLVL.